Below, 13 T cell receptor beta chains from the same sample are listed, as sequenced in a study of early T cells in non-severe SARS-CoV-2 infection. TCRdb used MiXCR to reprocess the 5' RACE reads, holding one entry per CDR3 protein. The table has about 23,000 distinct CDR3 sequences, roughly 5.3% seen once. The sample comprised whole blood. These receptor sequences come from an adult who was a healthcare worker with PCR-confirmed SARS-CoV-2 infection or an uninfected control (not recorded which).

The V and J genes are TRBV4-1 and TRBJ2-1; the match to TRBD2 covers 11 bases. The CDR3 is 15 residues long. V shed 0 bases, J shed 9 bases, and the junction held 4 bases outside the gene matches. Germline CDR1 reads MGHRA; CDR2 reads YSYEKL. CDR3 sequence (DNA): TGCGCCAGCAGCCAAGATCCGGGACTAGCGGTTGAGCAGTTCTTC. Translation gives CASSQDPGLAVEQFF.

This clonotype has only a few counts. The CDR3 DNA is TGTGCCAGCAGGACTAGCGGGCATAGCACAGATACGCAGTATTTT. Amino acid sequence: CASRTSGHSTDTQYF. V usage is TRBV6-1 and J usage is TRBJ2-3; 10 nucleotides agree with TRBD2. CDR1 and CDR2 (germline): MNHNS, SASEGT. The J segment lost 0 bases and the V segment lost 6 bases, leaving 3 bases of the junction unmatched. CDR3 size: 15 residues.

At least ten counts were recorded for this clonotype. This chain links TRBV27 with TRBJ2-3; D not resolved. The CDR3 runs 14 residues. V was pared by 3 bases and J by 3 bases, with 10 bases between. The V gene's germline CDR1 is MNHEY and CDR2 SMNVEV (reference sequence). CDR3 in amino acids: CASSFLARTDTQYF. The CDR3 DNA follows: TGTGCCAGCAGTTTTTTGGCTAGAACAGATACGCAGTATTTT.

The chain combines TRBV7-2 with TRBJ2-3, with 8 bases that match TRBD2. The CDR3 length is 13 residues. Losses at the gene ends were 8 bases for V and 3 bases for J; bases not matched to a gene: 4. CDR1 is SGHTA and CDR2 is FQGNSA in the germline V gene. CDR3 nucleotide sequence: TGTGCCAGCCCAAGCGGGAGTACAGATACGCAGTATTTT. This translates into CASPSGSTDTQYF. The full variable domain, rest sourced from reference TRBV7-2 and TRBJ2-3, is GAGVSQSPSNKVTEKGKDVELRCDPISGHTALYWYRQSLGQGLEFLIYFQGNSAPDKSGLPSDRFSAERTGGSVSTLTIQRTQQEDSAVYLCASPSGSTDTQYFGPGTRLTVL.

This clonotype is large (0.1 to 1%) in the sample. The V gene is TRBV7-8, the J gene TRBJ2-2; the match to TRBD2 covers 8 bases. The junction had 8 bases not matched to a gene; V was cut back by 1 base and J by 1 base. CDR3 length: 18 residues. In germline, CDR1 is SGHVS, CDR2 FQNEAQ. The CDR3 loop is CASSLGLAGPRNTGELFF. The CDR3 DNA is TGTGCCAGCAGCTTAGGTTTAGCGGGACCCAGGAACACCGGGGAGCTGTTTTTT.

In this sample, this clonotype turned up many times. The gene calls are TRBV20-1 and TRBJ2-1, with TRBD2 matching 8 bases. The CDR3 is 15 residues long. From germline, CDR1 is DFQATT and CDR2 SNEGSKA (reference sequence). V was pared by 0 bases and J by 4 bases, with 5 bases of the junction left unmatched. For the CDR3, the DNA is TGCAGTGCTAGAGATCAAAAGCGGGGGTACAATGAGCAGTTCTTC. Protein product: CSARDQKRGYNEQFF.

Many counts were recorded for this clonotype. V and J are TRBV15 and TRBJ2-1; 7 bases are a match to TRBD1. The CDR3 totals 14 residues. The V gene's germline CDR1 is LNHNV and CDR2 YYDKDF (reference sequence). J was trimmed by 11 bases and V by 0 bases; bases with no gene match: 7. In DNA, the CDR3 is TGTGCCACCAGCAGAGATAGGGGGCCTACCCAGCAGTTCTTC. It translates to CATSRDRGPTQQFF.

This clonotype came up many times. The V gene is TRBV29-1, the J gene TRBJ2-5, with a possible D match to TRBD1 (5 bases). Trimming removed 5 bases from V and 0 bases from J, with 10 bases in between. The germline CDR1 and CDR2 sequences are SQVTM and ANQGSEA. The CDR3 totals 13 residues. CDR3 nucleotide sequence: TGCAGCGTTATGACAGTGTACCAAGAGACCCAGTACTTC. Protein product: CSVMTVYQETQYF.

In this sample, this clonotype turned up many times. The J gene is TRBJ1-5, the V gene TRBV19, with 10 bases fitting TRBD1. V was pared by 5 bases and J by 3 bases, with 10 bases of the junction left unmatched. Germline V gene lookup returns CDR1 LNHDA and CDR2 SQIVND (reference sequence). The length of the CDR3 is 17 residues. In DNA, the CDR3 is TGTGCCAGTAGTTCAAGTGGGACAGGGGCGAACAATCAGCCCCAGCATTTT. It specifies CASSSSGTGANNQPQHF.

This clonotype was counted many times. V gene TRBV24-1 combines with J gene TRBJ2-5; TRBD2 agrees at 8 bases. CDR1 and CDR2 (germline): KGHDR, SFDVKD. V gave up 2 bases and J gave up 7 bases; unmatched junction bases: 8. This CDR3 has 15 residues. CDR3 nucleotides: TGTGCCACCAGTGATTGGGAGACTAGCGCGGGGACCCAGTACTTC. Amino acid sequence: CATSDWETSAGTQYF.

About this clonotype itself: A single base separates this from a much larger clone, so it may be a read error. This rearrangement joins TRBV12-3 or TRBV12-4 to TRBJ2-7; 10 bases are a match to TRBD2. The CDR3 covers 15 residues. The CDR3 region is CASRLAGAYSYELYF. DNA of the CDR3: TGTGCCAGCAGGCTAGCGGGAGCCTACTCCTACGAGCTGTACTTC.

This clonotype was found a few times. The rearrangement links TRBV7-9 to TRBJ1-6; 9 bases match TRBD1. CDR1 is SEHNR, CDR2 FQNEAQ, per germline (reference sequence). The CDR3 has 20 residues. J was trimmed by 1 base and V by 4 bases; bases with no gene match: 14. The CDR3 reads CASSWTTGTGPESYNSPLHF. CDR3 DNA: TGTGCCAGCAGCTGGACTACCGGGACAGGGCCAGAGTCCTATAATTCACCCCTCCACTTT. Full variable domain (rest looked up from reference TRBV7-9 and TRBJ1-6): DTGVSQNPRHKITKRGQNVTFRCDPISEHNRLYWYRQTLGQGPEFLTYFQNEAQLEKSRLLSDRFSAERPKGSFSTLEIQRTEQGDSAMYLCASSWTTGTGPESYNSPLHFGNGTRLTVT.

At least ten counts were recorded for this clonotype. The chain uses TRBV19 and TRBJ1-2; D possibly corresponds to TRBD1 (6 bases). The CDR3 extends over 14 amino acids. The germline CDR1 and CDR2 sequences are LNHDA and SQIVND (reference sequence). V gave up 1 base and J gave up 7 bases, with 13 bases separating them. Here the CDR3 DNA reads TGTGCCAGTAGTATAGGCTCCAACAGGGCTGGCTACACCTTC. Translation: CASSIGSNRAGYTF.